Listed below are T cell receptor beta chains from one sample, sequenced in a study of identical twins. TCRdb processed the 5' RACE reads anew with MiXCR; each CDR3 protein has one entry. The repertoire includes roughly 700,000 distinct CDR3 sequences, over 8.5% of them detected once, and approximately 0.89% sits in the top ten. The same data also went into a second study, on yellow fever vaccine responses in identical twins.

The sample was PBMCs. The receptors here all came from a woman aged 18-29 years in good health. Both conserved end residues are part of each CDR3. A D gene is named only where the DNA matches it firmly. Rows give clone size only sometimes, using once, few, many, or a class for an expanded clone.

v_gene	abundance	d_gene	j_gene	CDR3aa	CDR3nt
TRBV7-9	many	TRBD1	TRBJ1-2	CASSLRQGHGYTF	TGTGCCAGCAGCCTTAGACAGGGCCATGGCTACACCTTC
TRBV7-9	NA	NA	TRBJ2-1	CASSFVISYNEQFF	TGTGCCAGCAGCTTTGTGATATCCTACAATGAGCAGTTCTTC
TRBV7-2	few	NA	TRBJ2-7	CASSLAYDSYEQYF	TGTGCCAGCAGCTTAGCATACGACTCCTACGAGCAGTACTTC
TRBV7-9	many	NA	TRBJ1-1	CASSAGTRNEAFF	TGTGCCAGCAGCGCCGGGACACGGAATGAAGCTTTCTTT
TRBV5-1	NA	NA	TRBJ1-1	CASSLRGPMFTEAFF	TGCGCCAGCAGCTTGAGGGGTCCCATGTTCACTGAAGCTTTCTTT
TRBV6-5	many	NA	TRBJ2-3	CASSYSPHRDTQYF	TGTGCCAGCAGTTACTCACCCCACCGAGATACGCAGTATTTT
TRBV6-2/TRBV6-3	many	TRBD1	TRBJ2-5	CASTLQGRTWETQYF	TGTGCCAGCACTCTACAGGGGCGCACGTGGGAGACCCAGTACTTC
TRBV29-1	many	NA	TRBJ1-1	CSGRRGSTNTEAFF	TGCAGTGGGAGGAGGGGCTCCACGAACACTGAAGCTTTCTTT
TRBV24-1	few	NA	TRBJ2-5	CATSDRGPIQETQYF	TGTGCCACCAGTGACCGTGGACCGATTCAAGAGACCCAGTACTTC
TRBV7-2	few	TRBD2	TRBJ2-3	CASSLSGGAGGDTQYF	TGTGCCAGCAGCTTATCCGGGGGCGCGGGGGGAGATACGCAGTATTTT
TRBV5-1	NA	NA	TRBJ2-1	CASSQGTGAPNEQFF	TGCGCCAGCAGCCAAGGGACGGGGGCCCCCAATGAGCAGTTCTTC
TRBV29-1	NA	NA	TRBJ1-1	CSFRGGGSTEAFF	TGCAGCTTCCGTGGGGGGGGAAGTACTGAAGCTTTCTTT
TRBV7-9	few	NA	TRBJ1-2	CASAMIQGWYGYTF	TGTGCCAGCGCCATGATTCAAGGGTGGTATGGCTACACCTTC
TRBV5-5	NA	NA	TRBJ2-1	CASGPGALNNEQFF	TGTGCCAGCGGCCCCGGGGCCCTCAACAATGAGCAGTTCTTC
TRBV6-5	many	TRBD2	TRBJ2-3	CASSYVSGGVTDTQYF	TGTGCCAGCAGTTACGTTAGCGGGGGGGTGACAGATACGCAGTATTTT
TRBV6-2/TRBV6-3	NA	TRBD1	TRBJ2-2	CASSDTDRGDTGELFF	TGTGCCAGCAGTGACACAGACAGGGGTGACACCGGGGAGCTGTTTTTT
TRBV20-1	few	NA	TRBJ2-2	CSATRAGGRGTGELFF	TGCAGTGCTACCCGAGCCGGGGGGCGAGGAACCGGGGAGCTGTTTTTT
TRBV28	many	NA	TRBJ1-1	CASSLYRVSLNTEAFF	TGTGCCAGCAGTTTATATAGGGTTTCCCTGAACACTGAAGCTTTCTTT
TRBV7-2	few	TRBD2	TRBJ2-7	CASSSAGGGTRSYEQYF	TGTGCCAGCAGCTCAGCCGGGGGAGGGACCCGCTCCTACGAGCAGTACTTC
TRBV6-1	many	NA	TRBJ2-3	CASSPQISTDTQYF	TGTGCCAGCAGTCCGCAGATTAGCACAGATACGCAGTATTTT
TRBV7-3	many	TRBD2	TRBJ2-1	CASSSGTSVYNEQFF	TGTGCCAGCAGCTCCGGGACTAGCGTATACAATGAGCAGTTCTTC
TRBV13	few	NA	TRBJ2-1	CASRSGLDSYNEQFF	TGTGCCAGCAGATCGGGACTTGACTCCTACAATGAGCAGTTCTTC
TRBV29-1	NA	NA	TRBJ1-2	CSVADGGGGYTF	TGCAGCGTTGCGGACGGGGGCGGTGGCTACACCTTC
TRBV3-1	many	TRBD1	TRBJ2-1	CASSQGTVNEQFF	TGTGCCAGCAGCCAGGGGACAGTCAATGAGCAGTTCTTC
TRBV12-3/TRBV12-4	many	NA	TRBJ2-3	CASRLAGSTDTQYF	TGTGCCAGCAGGTTGGCGGGGAGCACAGATACGCAGTATTTT
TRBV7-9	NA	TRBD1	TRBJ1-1	CASSPRTGLRDTEAFF	TGTGCCAGCAGCCCACGGACAGGCCTCCGGGACACTGAAGCTTTCTTT
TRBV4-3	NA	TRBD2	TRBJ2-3	CASSQEFSALAGGTDTQYF	TGCGCCAGCAGCCAAGAGTTCTCGGCTCTAGCGGGAGGGACAGATACGCAGTATTTT
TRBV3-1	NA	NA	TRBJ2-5	CASSQGWRDEETQYF	TGTGCCAGCAGCCAAGGCTGGCGGGACGAAGAGACCCAGTACTTC
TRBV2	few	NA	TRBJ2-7	CARSEGVGALEQYF	TGTGCCAGAAGTGAAGGGGTAGGGGCTCTCGAGCAGTACTTC
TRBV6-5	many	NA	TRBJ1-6	CASSYGTDNSPLHF	TGTGCCAGCAGCTACGGGACCGACAATTCACCCCTCCACTTT